This T cell receptor (beta chain) originates from a study of cytomegalovirus exposure and HLA in healthy donors. Turning to this clone: What it binds is unknown.

Only in-frame clones appear in the TCRdb table, and some are missing; sequencing was by immunoSEQ multiplex PCR. The table has about 130,000 clones, approximately 94% seen once. J was trimmed by 3 bases and V by 4 bases; bases with no gene match: 8. This CDR3 spans 15 amino acids. CDR1 SGDLS and CDR2 YYNGEE come from the germline V gene. Whole-study results and caveats: The dataset shows that most TCR sequences were rare, while some public TCRs occurred in many donors. According to reports, the classifier identified cytomegalovirus status with high specificity and sensitivity.

The source of this sequence is a man aged 18 to 35 in good health and CMV-seropositive. The sample consisted of PBMCs. V is TRBV9 and J is TRBJ2-7; TRBD1 matches 9 bases. The CDR3 DNA is TGTGCCAGCAGCCCGGAGGGACAGGGCTTCTACGAGCAGTACTTC. It translates to CASSPEGQGFYEQYF.